This T cell receptor (beta chain) was identified in a study of blood T cells in healthy people across ages. The second PCR ran 7 to 11 cycles with a sample-barcoded 5' primer and J-beta primers. A single record per CDR3 protein comes from TCRdb applying MiXCR to the 5' RACE reads. The sample contains 600,000 or so distinct CDR3 sequences, roughly 31% of which appear only once. This clonotype came up a few times. Trimming shortened V by 4 bases and J by 5 bases, and 14 bases separated the two germline ends. The CDR3 has 14 residues. Germline V gene lookup returns CDR1 LGHNA and CDR2 YNFKEQ. The source is a woman aged 80 or over in good health. Source material: blood. This sequence joins TRBV4-2 and TRBJ1-2; D is undetermined. The CDR3 is CASSPQREEYGYTF. The CDR3 bases are TGTGCCAGCAGCCCTCAAAGGGAGGAGTATGGCTACACCTTC.